This record covers a single T cell receptor (beta chain). There is no known antigen for this receptor. This sample was taken from a study of cytomegalovirus exposure and HLA in healthy donors (dated by TCRdb to 2016 to 2017). With respect to the entire study: An earlier analysis of roughly 570 of the donors reported under 300 Gb of sequence data and around 110 million unique TCR beta sequences obtained from around 190 million T cells. An early release that covered around 590 HLA-typed donors contained about 300 gigabases of sequencing data and tens of millions of unique TCR sequences. Of the roughly 410 genotyped donors, 75% to 85% were placed in the genetic ancestry cluster associated with self-reported Caucasian donors. The study aimed to test whether signatures of past pathogen exposure could be identified by cataloging public T cell receptors. The study profiled the T cell repertoires of 550 to 700 subjects by immunosequencing and related them to cytomegalovirus serostatus. In addition to the first cohort of 650 to 800 subjects, a separate validation cohort of 120 different subjects was used. To predict cytomegalovirus infection status, the study combined high-throughput TCR immunosequencing, statistical association of individual TCRs with disease status, and machine learning. A later analysis re-examined previously published TCR beta repertoires from about 700 donors and added high-resolution HLA genotyping to investigate patterns of TCR occurrence. Rather than drawing on any new phenotypic data, the later analysis identified candidate immune exposures from TCR beta sequences and the way those sequences occurred across donors. In an earlier analysis of 587 of the donors, high-throughput TCR beta sequencing was used to judge whether each TCR beta V gene segment behaved as functional or pseudogenic. Alongside the repertoire data, information on donor age, sex, ethnicity and CMV serostatus was compiled. A later genetic analysis took genome-wide SNP genotypes for about three fifths of the roughly 670 donors and used that subset as a discovery cohort. All discovery cohort repertoires had been generated using a single sequencing platform. Both class I and class II loci were covered by HLA typing, at four-digit resolution. Typing coverage varied by locus: roughly 620-640 donors for A, B, C, DRB1 and DQB1; roughly 510 for DQA1; around 570 for DPA1; fewer than 480 for DPB1. About five DR-DQ haplotypes were handled as single units for association and clustering, since linkage in the cohort was strong. Across 398 genotyped donors of the cohort, an average of roughly 250,000 unique TCR beta nucleotide sequences per donor were sequenced, and approximately 17% of those sequences were non-productive.

Summary of the overall study and its limitations: A further reported finding was that TCR beta sequences accurately predicted the HLA-A and HLA-B alleles for most subjects in the first cohort. Strong co-occurrence of HLA alleles, especially DR and DQ, made assigning TCR associations to individual alleles difficult. According to a later analysis, parvovirus B19, influenza, CMV and Epstein-Barr virus appeared linked to several top co-occurrence clusters. In this cohort, only TCR beta chains were sequenced, and detectable features were limited by the absence of alpha or paired-chain data. In a later analysis, HLA-associated TCR beta chains showed more clonal expansion and lower generation probabilities than non-associated chains that were equally common. The 87-base-pair reads could not distinguish some IMGT-functional V segments, including TRBV6-2 and TRBV6-3, so those segments were excluded. According to a later analysis, most CMV-associated TCR beta chains appeared to be HLA-restricted, and the HLA associations seemed to be driven largely by CMV exposure. Immune exposure information for the cohort was limited to CMV serostatus. Correlated functional status among segregating V segments might be attributable to linkage disequilibrium, but an unknown experimental factor could not be ruled out. In a later genetic analysis, a missense DCLRE1C variant was associated with V-gene and J-gene trimming of TCR beta chains, and the association was replicated in an independent cohort. A total of fewer than 200 TCR beta chains were listed by the study as associated with cytomegalovirus. The presence/absence analyses assumed that sequencing depth was roughly uniform across donors, and that assumption may not be true. Because counts were too low, roughly 16 rarely observed V segments, including chromosome 9 orphons, were left out of the earlier analysis of a few hundred of the donors. HLA typing was unavailable for some donors at each locus, so association tests used only the typed subset. While some public TCRs were present in many individuals, most TCR sequences turned up only very rarely across donors. According to the authors, the approach could potentially be generalized to other disease states and immunological phenotypes. A few of the identified cytomegalovirus-associated TCR beta chains were confirmed in vitro to be specific for cytomegalovirus antigens. An earlier analysis of around 540 of the donors showed that most TCR beta V segments appeared in productive rearrangements either about 87% or about 30% of the time, which broadly matched IMGT annotations. In both the original and validation cohorts, the classifier was reported to diagnose cytomegalovirus status with high specificity and sensitivity. In a later genetic analysis, fewer N-insertions in productive TCRs were reported among donors in an Asian-associated ancestry cluster than the roughly 640-donor mean. A later analysis found that TCR association rates varied across HLA loci, with DRB1 alleles showing the most associated TCRs and HLA-C alleles the fewest. A cluster of highly shared sequence variants was judged likely to be a technical artifact of the sequencing pipeline. Specific HLA alleles were associated with over 15,000 TCR beta sequences at a false discovery rate of 0.05 in a later analysis.

The CDR3 has 15 amino acids, counting the end cysteine and phenylalanine. Only the CDR3 region is kept as DNA, spanning 45 bases read in frame from base 1. The germline V gene provides CDR1 MNHNS and CDR2 SASEGT. Relative to germline, V is missing 3 bases and J is missing 2 bases, with 6 bases of the junction outside any gene match. The cohort comprised some 680 healthy bone marrow donors. At the time of sampling, all cohort members were nominally healthy, though unrecorded immune exposures were likely present. The donor tested CMV seropositive and was one of the 289 seropositive cohort members. A peripheral blood sample was provided by each donor, and peripheral blood mononuclear cells were used for TCR beta sequencing. Genomic DNA extraction from the blood cell samples was performed with the Qiagen DNeasy Blood Extraction Kit. The method behind the library was the immunoSEQ multiplex PCR assay. A mixture of 60 forward primers for TCR Vbeta segments and 13 reverse primers for TCR Jbeta segments was used in the multiplex PCR. The CDR3 region of rearranged TCR beta genes was amplified from genomic DNA with a multiplex PCR assay. The Illumina HiSeq System was used to sequence the amplified TCR beta libraries as 87-base-pair reads. The published analysis was carried out like this. In a later analysis, 80 million or so unique TCR beta chains were counted across the approximately 620 repertoires, and roughly 10 million of these chains were shared by at least two donors. Raw reads were error-corrected and collapsed into unique sequences by a nearest-neighbor algorithm in which closely related sequences were merged to remove PCR and sequencing errors. Alignment of CDR3 sequences to IMGT reference sequences was used to assign V, D and J gene segments. For a sequence to be retained, at least a six-nucleotide match to both a V gene segment and a J gene segment was required. A rearrangement counted as productive if the CDR3 had no stop codons and remained in frame with V and J, and every other rearrangement counted as non-productive. CDR3 was defined by IMGT convention, running from the second conserved V-encoded cysteine to the conserved J-encoded phenylalanine. The earlier analysis of approximately 500 of the donors excluded sequences that lacked an unambiguous match to a single V gene segment. In an earlier analysis of 450 to 700 of the donors, V segments were called functional above 56.7% productive rearrangements and were called segregating when the between-donor standard deviation exceeded 5%. To diagnose cytomegalovirus status from the catalog of TCR beta chain sequences, a statistical classification framework was built. In a later analysis, V and J genes were assigned by comparing TCR nucleotide sequences against IMGT/GENE-DB human TR gene sequences. A later analysis assigned CDR3 sequences and most-parsimonious VDJ recombination scenarios with the TCRdist pipeline. A later analysis defined each TCR beta chain by its CDR3 amino acid sequence plus V-gene family, and excluded reads lacking a unique V-gene family. To address suspected cross-contamination and a sequencing artifact, a later analysis removed 550 to 750 highly shared, low-generation-probability nucleotide sequences. A later analysis calculated a clonal expansion index for each public chain from normalized within-repertoire ranks of inferred template counts. In a later analysis, generation probabilities were computed with a VDJ recombination model fitted to out-of-frame rearrangements, and the resulting probabilities were checked against IGoR. In a later analysis, TCR-TCR, TCR-HLA and TCR-CMV co-occurrence was scored with hypergeometric tests, and a repertoire-size bias correction was applied to TCR pairs. To estimate false discovery rates, a later analysis permuted the HLA or CMV assignments 20 times. In a later analysis, co-occurring TCRs were grouped with DBSCAN, and TCRdist sequence similarity was added when clustering was performed within HLA-allele-positive subsets. Repertoires with fewer than 30,000 or more than 120,000 public chains, plus five repertoires with anomalous nucleotide sharing, were excluded from co-occurrence clustering. What TCRdb holds here is the immuneACCESS table cut down to in-frame rearrangements. Part of the clones is not present; checked against another copy, under half of the missing clones reflect an unresolved V gene, and the others are unexplained. The V and J calls and the clone size are those of that table, but D and trimming were determined from the DNA. The sample's table lists a count of 85,000 to 90,000 clones. Of the sample, 15% is held by the ten largest clones.

Sequencing used PBMCs. This chain joins TRBV6-1 to TRBJ2-5; the central 7 bases match TRBD1. The source is a man aged 45-65 years in good health and CMV-seropositive. The CDR3: CASSEWDREQETQYF. The DNA sequence is as follows: TGTGCCAGCAGTGAGTGGGACAGAGAACAAGAGACCCAGTACTTC.